This TCR beta chain was retrieved from a study of blood T cell repertoires in COVID-19. About the research overall: Sites in the United States, Italy and Spain provided acute and convalescent COVID-19 samples. T cells, B-cell-depleted T cells, or PBMCs provided the cDNA or gDNA that served as material.

In the source study's methods: Researchers report that nucleated cell counts were estimated from reference gene primer amplification. Produced via immunoSEQ multiplex PCR; TCRdb's table is partial and in-frame only. From that table come the V and J calls and clone size; the DNA was used to work out D and trimming. The sample includes some 70,000 clones, approximately 79% of them seen just once. The V and J ends lost 1 base and 6 bases respectively, with 10 bases between them. Germline V gene data show CDR1 as SNHLY and CDR2 as FYNNEI. The CDR3 is 14 amino acids. The chain carries TRBV2 and TRBJ2-4; perhaps TRBD1 as D (5 bases). Input material: peripheral blood. This clonotype was sampled from a woman aged 55 to 70 with acute or convalescent COVID-19. This chain's CDR3 is CASSEGRVVNIQYF. The DNA of the CDR3 is TGTGCCAGCAGTGAAGGCAGGGTAGTAAACATTCAGTACTTC.